This TCR beta chain was found in a study of T cells after yellow fever vaccination. Overall study context: By means of CD3, CD45RA, CCR7 and CD95, the EM, EMRA, CM and Tscm memory subsets were sorted. Findings and caveats of the study: Clones from primary vaccination mostly reappeared after the booster (about 97% CD4, under 90% CD8). Abundant clonotypes from the bulk population could contaminate FACS-sorted repertoires.

The V and J ends lost 3 bases and 4 bases, in that order; junction bases with no gene match: 11. The CDR3 is 16 residues long. Germline loops: CDR1 MNHEY, CDR2 SMNVEV (reference sequence). A 5'RACE template-switching step, the method used to make TCR cDNA, added a universal primer site and UMIs. One entry per CDR3 protein results from TCRdb running MiXCR on the 5' RACE reads. The profile shows about 42,000 distinct CDR3 sequences, about 6.3% of them singletons. The chain employs TRBV27 and TRBJ1-2, with 7 bases aligning to TRBD1. The TCR was taken from a young man who received the YFV17D yellow fever vaccine. The starting material was PBMCs, either bulk or a sorted T-cell subset (CD4+, CD8+, memory, or dextramer-sorted; not recorded which), obtained 45 days after the yellow fever booster vaccination. CDR3 amino acids: CASSFQPNTGVYGYTF. CDR3 bases: TGTGCCAGCAGTTTCCAACCCAATACAGGGGTCTATGGCTACACCTTC.